Sequencing of this T cell receptor beta chain was carried out in a study of long-term antiretroviral therapy in people with HIV. J gave up 2 bases and V 4 bases, and 14 bases lay outside the gene matches. Germline values: CDR1 MNHEY, CDR2 SMNVEV (reference sequence). The CDR3 is 18 amino acids. Researchers report immunoSEQ v3.0 was run at survey level. Some clones are missing from TCRdb's copy, which holds only in-frame ones; the method was immunoSEQ multiplex PCR. This sample has under 45,000 clones, with 80% to 85% found just once. Per donor, at least one pre-ART and at least two post-ART PBMC samples were obtained.

The material was unsorted PBMCs, obtained 1 year after starting antiretroviral therapy. The receptor was derived from a young man with HIV. This sequence joins TRBV27 and TRBJ1-3; 7 positions agree with TRBD1. In DNA, the CDR3 is TGTGCCAGCAGTTCCCACGTCTCCCAAACAGGGGCTGGAAACACCATATATTTT. Translated: CASSSHVSQTGAGNTIYF.